The clone carrying this T cell receptor (beta chain) was recorded a few times. Its antigen is as yet unknown. TCRdb recomputed calls from the reads with MiXCR, one row per CDR3 protein. The repertoire holds 150,000 to 200,000 distinct CDR3 sequences, with under 15% as singletons. This sample is drawn from a study of T cell repertoires in cytomegalovirus infection. Study as a whole: Based on public TCR beta signatures, there were indications of CMV infection and of a matching HLA type.

Study-wide findings and caveats: Across the ex vivo response, the dominant clonotypes were HLA-C-restricted CMV-specific TCR beta clonotypes.

Looked up from germline, CDR1 is ENHRY and CDR2 is SYGVKD. There are 14 residues in the CDR3. Trimming stripped 3 bases from V and 5 bases from J, with 12 bases between. The rearrangement links TRBV10-3 to TRBJ2-3; D might be TRBD2 (6 bases). The sequence was obtained from a human donor in good health (CMV status not recorded). Some clones in this sample may be carry-over from other donors' samples. Sequenced: PBMCs. The CDR3: CAISEVQEGDTQYF. The CDR3 DNA sequence: TGTGCCATCAGTGAAGTTCAGGAGGGAGATACGCAGTATTTT.